These T cell receptor beta chains were read from a single sample in a study of blood T cell repertoires in COVID-19. Libraries were prepared by immunoSEQ multiplex PCR; TCRdb keeps only in-frame clonotypes and omits some of them. Of 200,000 to 250,000 clones in the sample, 87% were seen once. Sequencing used PBMCs or T cells enriched from blood (not recorded which). The receptors shown here come from a man between 18 and 35 years old with acute COVID-19. CDR3s include the opening cysteine and the closing phenylalanine or tryptophan. The D gene is left open where the match is weak. Clone size is not always given. Where it is, it says once, few, many or a class for expanded clones.

cdr3_nt	cdr3_aa	j_call	clone_size	v_call	d_call
TGTGCCAGTAGTATAGCGGCTAGCGGGAGCTACGAGCAGTACTTC	CASSIAASGSYEQYF	TRBJ2-7	NA	TRBV19	TRBD2
TGCGCCAGCAGCTTGGTCGGACAGGGCGGAACTAGCACAGATACGCAGTATTTT	CASSLVGQGGTSTDTQYF	TRBJ2-3	few	TRBV5-1	TRBD1
TGTGCCTGGAGTGTAAACTGGAACACTGAAGCTTTCTTT	CAWSVNWNTEAFF	TRBJ1-1	NA	TRBV30	NA
TGTGCCAGCAGCTTGGGGCAGTATAGCAATCAGCCCCAGCATTTT	CASSLGQYSNQPQHF	TRBJ1-5	NA	TRBV11-2	NA
TGTGCCAGCACCCTCTTAGGTTTTATTAGCGGGTCAACCACAGATACGCAGTATTTT	CASTLLGFISGSTTDTQYF	TRBJ2-3	NA	TRBV7-9	TRBD2
TGTGCCAGCAGTCTTGAGGCAGGGTATGGCTACACCTTC	CASSLEAGYGYTF	TRBJ1-2	NA	TRBV12-3/TRBV12-4	NA
TGTGCCAGCAGCGAACGACTAGCGGGAGGGGATGAGCAGTTCTTC	CASSERLAGGDEQFF	TRBJ2-1	NA	TRBV6-2/TRBV6-3	TRBD2
TGTGCCAGCAGCCGCAGATCCAATGAAAACCTGTTTTTT	CASSRRSNENLFF	TRBJ1-4	NA	TRBV27	NA
TGTGCCAGCAGTCCCGGGGTCGGCCTCACAGATACGCAGTATTTT	CASSPGVGLTDTQYF	TRBJ2-3	NA	TRBV27	NA
TGTGCCAGCAGTTTATTCGGTGTGAACACTGAAGCTTTCTTT	CASSLFGVNTEAFF	TRBJ1-1	NA	TRBV27	NA
TGTGCCAGCAGTTACTCGACATTCACTGAAGCTTTCTTT	CASSYSTFTEAFF	TRBJ1-1	NA	TRBV6-5	NA
TGTGCCAGCAGTCGACGGGCCAAAGCGGAGCTGGGAAACAATGAGCAGTTCTTC	CASSRRAKAELGNNEQFF	TRBJ2-1	NA	TRBV2	NA
TGCAGCGTTGAAGAAGCAGCGGGAGGCTACACCTTC	CSVEEAAGGYTF	TRBJ1-2	NA	TRBV29-1	NA
TGTGCCACCAGTGATTCGCAGGGGGCGCAAGAGACCCAGTACTTC	CATSDSQGAQETQYF	TRBJ2-5	NA	TRBV24-1	TRBD1
TGCGCCAGCAGCCAGGGACTAGCGGGAGACTACAATGAGCAGTTCTTC	CASSQGLAGDYNEQFF	TRBJ2-1	many	TRBV4-3	TRBD2
TGTGCCAGCAGCAAGCTTAGGGGCTTAGAGGATAACACCGGGGAGCTGTTTTTT	CASSKLRGLEDNTGELFF	TRBJ2-2	once	TRBV11-3	NA
TGTGCCAGCACTATTGGAAGAGGGGGTGCCAAAAACATTCAGTACTTC	CASTIGRGGAKNIQYF	TRBJ2-4	NA	TRBV28	NA
TGTGCCAGCAGCCGTCCGGGACAGGGGGTATACGAGCAGTACTTC	CASSRPGQGVYEQYF	TRBJ2-7	NA	TRBV3-1/TRBV3-2	TRBD1
TGCGCCAGCAGCCAGTACAGCCCGGGACAGACTGCAGATACGCAGTATTTT	CASSQYSPGQTADTQYF	TRBJ2-3	NA	TRBV4-1	TRBD1
TGTGCCAGCAGCTCCGACAGGGGAAACACCATATATTTT	CASSSDRGNTIYF	TRBJ1-3	NA	TRBV7-2	NA
TGCAGCGTTGAAGATCTCGGACTAGCGGGAGCCACAGATACGCAGTATTTT	CSVEDLGLAGATDTQYF	TRBJ2-3	few	TRBV29-1	TRBD2
TGTGCCAGCAGCTTAGCAGGGACAGCCTATAACTATGGCTACACCTTC	CASSLAGTAYNYGYTF	TRBJ1-2	once	TRBV7-9	TRBD1
TGTGCCAGCAGCTCCCCCCTGCGGGACAGACGAGAGACCCAGTACTTC	CASSSPLRDRRETQYF	TRBJ2-5	NA	TRBV11-2	NA
TGTGCCATCAAATCGCAGGGGGCTGGTTCTGAAGCTTTCTTT	CAIKSQGAGSEAFF	TRBJ1-1	NA	TRBV7-6	TRBD1
TGTGCCAGTAGCCCAACTAGTTCCACAGATACGCAGTATTTT	CASSPTSSTDTQYF	TRBJ2-3	NA	TRBV19	NA
TGCGCCAGCAGCCCCGGGACAGGGGACGGCTACACCTTC	CASSPGTGDGYTF	TRBJ1-2	NA	TRBV5-1	TRBD1